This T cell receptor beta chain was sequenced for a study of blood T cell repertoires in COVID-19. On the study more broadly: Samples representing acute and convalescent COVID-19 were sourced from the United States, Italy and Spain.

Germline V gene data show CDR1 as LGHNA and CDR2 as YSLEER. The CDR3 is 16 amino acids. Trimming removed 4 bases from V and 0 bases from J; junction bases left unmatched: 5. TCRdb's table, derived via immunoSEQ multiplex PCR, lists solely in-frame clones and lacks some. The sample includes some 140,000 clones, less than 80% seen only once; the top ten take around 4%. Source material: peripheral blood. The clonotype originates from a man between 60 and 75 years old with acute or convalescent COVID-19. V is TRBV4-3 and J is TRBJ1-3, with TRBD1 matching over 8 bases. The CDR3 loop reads CASSLGQATSGNTIYF. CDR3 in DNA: TGCGCCAGCAGCCTGGGACAGGCCACCTCTGGAAACACCATATATTTT.